Shown below are 27 T cell receptor beta chains from a single sample sequenced in a study of blood T cell repertoires in COVID-19. Measured with immunoSEQ multiplex PCR; TCRdb has only the in-frame clones, and not every one. In the table there are about 180,000 clones, 70% to 90% of which are singletons. Sequenced material: peripheral blood. These receptors were collected from a man in his sixties with acute or convalescent COVID-19.

This sequence joins TRBV7-9 and TRBJ2-6; D gene uncertain. Germline V lookup: CDR1 SEHNR, CDR2 FQNEAQ (reference sequence). This CDR3 comprises 19 residues. The V and J ends lost 1 base and 3 bases respectively, with 19 bases between them. CDR3 in amino acids: CASSLDPGTSLGGANVLTF. In nucleotides, the CDR3 is TGTGCCAGCAGCTTAGATCCGGGTACATCATTGGGTGGGGCCAACGTCCTGACTTTC.

This clone was recorded once. V is TRBV2 and J is TRBJ2-7, with D possibly matching TRBD1 (5 bases). The CDR3 consists of 15 residues. Germline V gives CDR1 SNHLY, CDR2 FYNNEI. The V end was cut by 0 bases, the J end by 1 base, with 10 bases between. CDR3 DNA: TGTGCCAGCAGTGAAGCAGGGGTCGGGTCCTACGAGCAGTACTTC. Residues: CASSEAGVGSYEQYF.

The chain is built from TRBV5-1 and TRBJ2-1; no reliable D call. Germline-derived CDR1 and CDR2 are SGHRS and YFSETQ. This CDR3 region has 16 residues. Between the trimmed V and J ends, which lost 4 bases and 9 bases, there was a span of 23 bases. DNA of the CDR3: TGCGCCAGCAGCCCGCCGATGACGAAGTACGACATTGAGCAGTTCTTC. Amino acids: CASSPPMTKYDIEQFF.

The count of this clone is one. The rearrangement links TRBV9 to TRBJ2-1; D uncertain. CDR3 size: 13 residues. Between the trimmed V and J ends, which lost 4 bases and 7 bases, there was a span of 12 bases. Per the germline V gene, CDR1 is SGDLS and CDR2 is YYNGEE. Written as DNA, the CDR3 is TGTGCCAGCAGCCCCCTTACAGTTAATGAGCAGTTCTTC. Translated, it gives CASSPLTVNEQFF.

The chain employs TRBV19 and TRBJ2-3, with 15 bases lining up with TRBD2. The CDR3 contains 13 residues. Trimming removed 10 bases from V and 9 bases from J; junction bases left unmatched: 5. The V gene's germline CDR1 is LNHDA and CDR2 SQIVND (reference sequence). The CDR3 region is CATRTSGRDTQYF. CDR3 nucleotide sequence: TGTGCCACCAGGACTAGCGGGAGGGACACGCAGTATTTT.

The chain links TRBV4-1 to TRBJ2-7; 8 nucleotides agree with TRBD2. The CDR3 length is 17 residues. Trimming at V came to 1 base and at J to 2 bases, leaving 10 bases not matched to a gene. Germline CDR1 reads MGHRA; CDR2 reads YSYEKL. The CDR3: CASSQGGGSGAAYEQYF. CDR3 DNA: TGCGCCAGCAGCCAAGGGGGGGGTAGCGGGGCCGCCTACGAGCAGTACTTC.

On this clone itself: Germline is not matched at one junction end, which may reflect a read error. V and J are TRBV7-7 and TRBJ2-1, with 12 bases aligning to TRBD2. Looked up from germline, CDR1 is SSHAT and CDR2 is FNYEAQ (reference sequence). This CDR3 is 18 amino acids long. This CDR3 is CASSLSSGRAGSYNEQFF. Here the CDR3 DNA reads TGTGCTAGCAGCTTGTCTAGCGGGAGGGCCGGGTCCTACAATGAGCAGTTCTTC.

V is TRBV7-9 and J is TRBJ2-5, with D maybe TRBD1 (5 bases). This CDR3 region has 13 residues. Germline loops: CDR1 SEHNR, CDR2 FQNEAQ (reference sequence). V was pared by 6 bases and J by 2 bases, with 10 bases between. CDR3 DNA: TGTGCCAGCAGTCCTCCAGGGCAAGAGACCCAGTACTTC. It encodes CASSPPGQETQYF.

The chain couples TRBV11-2 to TRBJ2-1; maybe TRBD2 (7 bases). The germline V gene has CDR1 SGHAT and CDR2 FQNNGV. The CDR3 covers 17 residues. The V and J ends lost 4 bases and 8 bases respectively, with 24 bases between them. CDR3: CASSSPSGRGGVDEQFF. The CDR3 DNA is TGTGCCAGCAGCTCGCCTTCGGGTAGGGGGGGCGTAGATGAGCAGTTCTTC.

J is TRBJ2-2 and V is TRBV4-1, with D perhaps TRBD1 (6 bases). The CDR3 is 14 residues long. The V gene's germline CDR1 is MGHRA and CDR2 YSYEKL. Trimming took off 3 bases at V and 7 bases at J, with 12 bases between the two ends. Written as DNA, the CDR3 is TGCGCCAGCAGCCAGGGACAATGGGGCGGGGAGCTGTTTTTT. Amino acid sequence: CASSQGQWGGELFF.

This clone has just one count. The chain recombines TRBV29-1 with TRBJ2-3; 8 positions agree with TRBD2. Germline V gene sequence: CDR1 SQVTM, CDR2 ANQGSEA. This CDR3 region has 14 residues. V was pared by 6 bases and J by 4 bases, with 9 bases of the junction left unmatched. CDR3: CSVEGLVSADTQYF. For the CDR3, the DNA is TGCAGCGTAGAGGGACTAGTAAGCGCAGATACGCAGTATTTT.

The rearrangement uses TRBV9 and TRBJ2-2; weak D call: TRBD1 (5 bases). CDR3 length: 15 amino acids. Germline values: CDR1 SGDLS, CDR2 YYNGEE. V lost 4 bases and J 6 bases, leaving 16 bases between the germline ends. The CDR3 is CASSSGLTVAGELFF. The CDR3 bases are TGTGCCAGCAGCTCAGGGCTTACCGTGGCCGGGGAGCTGTTTTTT.

The V gene is TRBV6-2 or TRBV6-3, the J gene TRBJ1-1; D is perhaps TRBD1 (6 bases). This CDR3 spans 15 amino acids. V lost 6 bases and J 3 bases, leaving 17 bases between the germline ends. Germline CDR1 MNHEY, CDR2 SVGEGT. CDR3 amino acids: CASSPHRVTDTEAFF. CDR3 DNA sequence: TGTGCCAGCAGCCCACACAGGGTGACGGACACTGAAGCTTTCTTT.

The chain joins TRBV5-6 to TRBJ2-3, with TRBD2 matching 7 bases. CDR3 length: 16 amino acids. The V segment lost 1 base and the J segment 1 base; nucleotides outside the gene matches: 6. Germline loops: CDR1 SGHDT, CDR2 YYEEEE. The CDR3 here is CASSLIRGDGTDTQYF. CDR3 DNA: TGTGCCAGCAGCTTGATCCGGGGGGATGGCACAGATACGCAGTATTTT.

The genes are TRBV3-1 (or the pseudogene TRBV3-2) and TRBJ1-3, with 7 bases aligning to TRBD1. Unmatched junction bases numbered 6, after V lost 5 bases and J lost 2 bases. CDR3 length: 15 amino acids. CDR1 and CDR2 from the germline V gene are LGHDT and YNNKEL (reference sequence). CDR3 amino acids: CASSVTTGTGNTIYF. The CDR3 DNA sequence: TGTGCCAGCAGCGTAACGACAGGGACTGGAAACACCATATATTTT.

The chain is built from TRBV28 and TRBJ2-4; TRBD2 matches 7 bases. The CDR3 extends over 15 amino acids. The V and J ends lost 6 bases and 5 bases, in that order; junction bases with no gene match: 10. Per the germline V gene, CDR1 is MDHEN and CDR2 is SYDVKM. The CDR3 DNA reads as TGTGCCAGCAGGTCCGCAGGGAGGGGTGAAAACATTCAGTACTTC. It codes for CASRSAGRGENIQYF.

The CDR3 DNA reads as TGTGCCACCCGGGGTGACGAGGACACTGAAGCTTTCTTT. This translates into CATRGDEDTEAFF. The V call is TRBV10-3, the J call TRBJ1-1; D not resolved. The CDR3 loop spans 13 amino acids. V was pared by 10 bases and J by 3 bases, with 15 bases between. The germline CDR1 and CDR2 sequences are ENHRY and SYGVKD.

V is TRBV4-3 and J is TRBJ2-1; TRBD2 matches at 12 bases. The CDR3 is made up of 19 amino acids. Trimming removed 0 bases from V and 9 bases from J; junction bases left unmatched: 15. In germline, CDR1 is LGHNA, CDR2 YSLEER. The CDR3 DNA reads TGCGCCAGCAGCCAAGATGAGACTAGCGGGAGTCACCGGGGTGTTGAGCAGTTCTTC. Protein product: CASSQDETSGSHRGVEQFF.

The table lists this clone with a count of one. The chain has TRBV27 and TRBJ2-7; D not resolved. V was clipped by 1 base and J by 3 bases, with 7 bases between them. Germline V gives CDR1 MNHEY, CDR2 SMNVEV (reference sequence). The CDR3 sequence is 13 residues long. CDR3 amino acids: CASSLYPGYEQYF. As DNA, the CDR3 is TGTGCCAGCAGTTTATACCCCGGCTACGAGCAGTACTTC.

The rearrangement links TRBV28 to TRBJ1-3, with D uncertain. The CDR3 consists of 14 residues. V lost 7 bases, J lost 0 bases, and 10 bases lay in between. Per germline, CDR1 MDHEN and CDR2 SYDVKM. In DNA, the CDR3 is TGTGCCAGCACCTTACACAGCTCTGGAAACACCATATATTTT. The encoded protein is CASTLHSSGNTIYF. Looking up the rest from reference TRBV28 and TRBJ1-3 gives the full variable domain: DVKVTQSSRYLVKRTGEKVFLECVQDMDHENMFWYRQDPGLGLRLIYFSYDVKMKEKGDIPEGYSVSREKKERFSLILESASTNQTSMYLCASTLHSSGNTIYFGEGSWLTVV.

The chain has TRBV11-2 and TRBJ2-2; 7 positions match TRBD2. The CDR3 spans 17 residues. J gave up 9 bases and V 5 bases, and 18 bases lay outside the gene matches. Germline loops: CDR1 SGHAT, CDR2 FQNNGV. CDR3 residues: CASSPAVPSGVPRELFF. As DNA, the CDR3 is TGTGCCAGCAGCCCCGCGGTCCCTAGCGGAGTACCCCGGGAGCTGTTTTTT.

The gene calls are TRBV2 and TRBJ2-2, with D unresolved. Germline V lookup: CDR1 SNHLY, CDR2 FYNNEI. The CDR3 spans 12 residues. V was pared by 4 bases and J by 8 bases, with 8 bases between. CDR3 in amino acids: CASSASRGELFF. The CDR3 DNA is TGTGCCAGCAGTGCCTCGCGGGGGGAGCTGTTTTTT.

This clone was detected only a few times. The chain joins TRBV28 to TRBJ2-7, with no clear D. Germline values: CDR1 MDHEN, CDR2 SYDVKM. Trimming stripped 5 bases from V and 3 bases from J, with 8 bases between. The CDR3 is made up of 12 amino acids. The CDR3 sequence is CASSRGYYEQYF. The CDR3 DNA follows: TGTGCCAGCAGTCGCGGATACTACGAGCAGTACTTC.

The chain's CDR3 is CSGGITGGTEAFF. The CDR3 DNA is TGCAGCGGCGGTATAACAGGGGGCACTGAAGCTTTCTTT. The chain links TRBV29-1 to TRBJ1-1; 8 bases agree with TRBD1. V shed 7 bases and J 4 bases; nucleotides not matched to a gene: 8. Germline CDR1 reads SQVTM; CDR2 reads ANQGSEA. The CDR3 covers 13 residues.

The chain has TRBV7-2 and TRBJ1-4; D possibly corresponds to TRBD1 (5 bases). The CDR3 contains 16 residues. CDR1 SGHTA and CDR2 FQGNSA come from the germline V gene. The germline V and J ends were trimmed by 1 base and 4 bases, with 13 bases remaining between them. As DNA, the CDR3 is TGTGCCAGCAGCTTAGTTGTTAGTAGGGGTAATGAAAAACTGTTTTTT. This translates into CASSLVVSRGNEKLFF. Full variable domain (outside the CDR3, taken from reference TRBV7-2 and TRBJ1-4): GAGVSQSPSNKVTEKGKDVELRCDPISGHTALYWYRQSLGQGLEFLIYFQGNSAPDKSGLPSDRFSAERTGGSVSTLTIQRTQQEDSAVYLCASSLVVSRGNEKLFFGSGTQLSVL.

The count of this clone is one. The chain joins TRBV9 to TRBJ2-7, with D unclear. From germline, CDR1 is SGDLS and CDR2 YYNGEE. The CDR3 has 14 amino acids. V lost 0 bases and J lost 0, with 7 bases in between. The CDR3 is CASSVDTGSYEQYF. The CDR3 bases are TGTGCCAGCAGCGTAGATACGGGCTCCTACGAGCAGTACTTC.

V gene TRBV20-1 combines with J gene TRBJ1-5; maybe TRBD1 (5 bases). V gave up 6 bases and J gave up 5 bases, with 8 bases separating them. CDR1 and CDR2 (germline): DFQATT, SNEGSKA (reference sequence). The CDR3 loop spans 11 amino acids. CDR3 in amino acids: CSAGTDQPQHF. The CDR3, as DNA: TGCAGTGCAGGGACTGATCAGCCCCAGCATTTT.